The next 8 T cell receptor beta chains were all read from a single sample in a study of metastatic and nonmetastatic thyroid tumors. TCRdb called clones again from the PCR reads with MiXCR. The sample has around 28,000 clones, 15% to 20% seen once. No patient had received any treatment before thyroid surgery. Material: blood. All receptors derive from a female donor with papillary thyroid cancer or a benign thyroid nodule (not recorded which). Some clones in this sample may be carry-over from other donors' samples.

This clone has only one observation. This sample includes further DNA sequences coding for the same CDR3. The chain joins TRBV11-2 to TRBJ2-7; D is uncertain. The CDR3 loop spans 18 amino acids. In germline, CDR1 is SGHAT, CDR2 FQNNGV. Between the trimmed V and J ends, which lost 6 bases and 3 bases, there was a span of 27 bases. CDR3 nucleotide sequence: TGTGCCAGCAGTCCGGTTTTTACCCCAAATCTAGGAATCTACGAGCAGTACTTC. Translation: CASSPVFTPNLGIYEQYF.

This clone was detected a few times. V is TRBV12-5 and J is TRBJ2-7; D tentatively reads TRBD1 or TRBD2 (5 bases each). Germline lookup yields CDR1 LGHNT and CDR2 FRNRAP. Trimming took 7 bases from V and 3 from J, leaving 16 bases between them. CDR3 length: 14 amino acids. The DNA for the CDR3 is TGTGCTAGTGTGGGTGCCGGGGCCTTCTACGAGCAGTACTTC. Translating it yields CASVGAGAFYEQYF.

This clone was found many times. The rearrangement joins TRBV7-3 to TRBJ1-3; D is unresolved. With 4 bases removed from V and 10 bases from J, the gap between germline ends came to 11 bases. The CDR3 loop spans 12 amino acids. CDR1 and CDR2 (germline): SGHTA, FQGTGA. In DNA form, the CDR3 reads TGTGCCAGCAGCTACAGCACGGGGACCATATATTTT. Protein sequence: CASSYSTGTIYF.

This clone rates as medium-sized. This chain uses TRBV6-1 with TRBJ2-7; D perhaps matches TRBD2 (5 bases). The CDR3 covers 17 residues. V was shortened by 8 bases and J by 2 bases, with 25 bases between the two germline ends. Germline V lookup: CDR1 MNHNS, CDR2 SASEGT. The CDR3 is CASAVYTLPARAYEQYF. The DNA of the CDR3 is TGTGCCAGCGCAGTGTACACCCTTCCGGCGCGGGCCTACGAGCAGTACTTC.

This clone was counted many times. At one end the junction does not follow the germline gene, possibly because of a read error. The CDR3: CANSLNRGNTIYF. The CDR3 nucleotides read TGTGCCAACAGTTTAAATCGGGGGAACACCATATATTTT. The chain has TRBV28 and TRBJ1-3; D is possibly TRBD1 (5 bases). The CDR3 has 13 amino acids. Germline V CDR1 and CDR2: MDHEN, SYDVKM. Filled out from reference TRBV28 and TRBJ1-3, the complete variable domain reads DVKVTQSSRYLVKRTGEKVFLECVQDMDHENMFWYRQDPGLGLRLIYFSYDVKMKEKGDIPEGYSVSREKKERFSLILESASTNQTSMYLCANSLNRGNTIYFGEGSWLTVV.

The chain links TRBV20-1 to TRBJ2-1, with D maybe TRBD1 (6 bases). V gave up 6 bases and J gave up 5 bases, with 17 bases separating them. CDR1 DFQATT and CDR2 SNEGSKA come from the germline V gene (reference sequence). The CDR3 length is 14 residues. CDR3 DNA sequence: TGCAGTGCAATCCAGGACAGTCTACACAATGAGCAGTTCTTC. It encodes CSAIQDSLHNEQFF.

The genes are TRBV19 and TRBJ2-7; 9 bases fit TRBD1. The CDR3 consists of 16 residues. V gave up 5 bases and J gave up 2 bases; unmatched junction bases: 10. The germline CDR1 and CDR2 sequences are LNHDA and SQIVND (reference sequence). The CDR3 protein is CASSLTGGASTYEQYF. CDR3 coding DNA: TGTGCCAGTAGTCTAACAGGGGGCGCCTCCACCTACGAGCAGTACTTC.

The chain joins TRBV11-1 to TRBJ2-1; D gene ambiguous. From germline, CDR1 is SGHAT and CDR2 FQDESV (reference sequence). The CDR3 consists of 16 residues. Trimming left V 0 bases short and J 8 bases short, with 17 bases between. The CDR3 DNA reads as TGTGCCAGCAGCTTAGCTTCTTGGTCGTCTTTACATGAGCAGTTCTTC. Translated: CASSLASWSSLHEQFF.